This T cell receptor beta chain was sequenced during a study of blood T cell repertoires in COVID-19. About the research overall: In each case, the material was cDNA or gDNA derived from T cells, B-cell-depleted T cells, or PBMCs.

Authors' data handling: From reference gene primer amplification, estimates of nucleated cell counts were derived. Profiled with immunoSEQ multiplex PCR; TCRdb holds only in-frame clones, not every one. V, J and clone size are those of that table, while D and trimming were read from the DNA. Seen here are 150,000 to 200,000 clones, approximately 80% observed once, and the top ten hold 13%. The CDR3 covers 13 residues. V trimming: 4 bases; J trimming: 4 bases; junction bases outside the gene matches: 2. Germline lookup yields CDR1 MNHEY and CDR2 SVGAGI. The sample taken for sequencing was PBMCs or T cells enriched from blood (not recorded which). The sequence came from a woman in her sixties who had recovered from COVID-19. The gene calls are TRBV6-5 and TRBJ1-2; 8 positions match TRBD1. CDR3 DNA sequence: TGTGCCAGCAGTTTTGACAGGGGCTATGGCTACACCTTC. As protein: CASSFDRGYGYTF.